This T cell receptor beta chain was sequenced during a study of T cells after yellow fever vaccination (dated 2019 in TCRdb). In the study overall: Libraries from fractions with low cell numbers were prepared with the SMART-Seq v4 Ultra Low Input RNA kit. To track T-cell clones before and after primary and booster YFV17D yellow fever vaccination, bulk TCR alpha and beta repertoires were sequenced longitudinally. Blood was drawn at multiple timepoints before and after primary and secondary immunization, with bulk PBMC replicates and cell subsets isolated. Two healthy male donors, one aged 18 to 30 and one aged 30 to 40 years, made up the cohort. General conclusions and limits of the study: A small fraction of clonotypes showed up in both the CD4 and CD8 compartments, probably as a result of convergent recombination. Compared with the primary T-cell response, the secondary T-cell response was faster but weaker, reaching its peak on day 5 rather than on day 15. Because the study included only a couple of donors, the extent to which the findings can be generalized is limited. Computational filtering was required because FACS-sorted repertoires could contain abundant contaminating clonotypes from the bulk population. After the booster, most of the clones that had expanded following primary vaccination were detected again (roughly 96% of CD4 and around 90% of CD8), which suggests that memory was broadly maintained.

What the treatment or condition label conveys for this sample: live attenuated yellow fever vaccine strain. A standard Ficoll-Paque protocol was used to isolate PBMCs from peripheral blood. Dynabeads CD4 and CD8 positive selection kits were used to isolate the CD4 and CD8 T-cell fractions. TriZol was used to extract RNA from bulk PBMCs, CD4 and CD8 fractions, and dextramer-positive and dextramer-negative fractions. V loses 3 bases at its end and J loses 5 bases; junction bases beyond the gene matches: 11. Based on the germline V gene (reference sequence), the CDR1 and CDR2 sequences are MNHEY and SMNVEV. The CDR3 starts with the cysteine, ends with the phenylalanine, and has 17 residues. The entry retains the CDR3 DNA only, 51 bases that are in frame from base 1. This clonotype was recorded a few times. Its target antigen remains unknown. Base qualities are not recorded, but no much larger clone differs from it by a single base.

The instrument was an Illumina NovaSeq 6000. Synthesis of TCR cDNA relied on 5'RACE template switching, a step that introduced a universal primer site along with unique molecular identifiers. cDNA synthesis was primed from both the TCR alpha and TCR beta constant segments. Libraries were amplified in two PCR steps, with sample barcodes and sequencing adapters added in the second step. Sequencing of libraries was done on Illumina HiSeq 2500 (2x100 bp) or NovaSeq (2x150 bp). Turning to the authors' computational methods: Reads were demultiplexed and collapsed into UMI consensus sequences with MIGEC, and V(D)J alignment was performed with MiXCR. Vaccine-responding clonotypes were identified with edgeR using replicate PBMC samples, with FDR below 0.01 and a log2 fold change above 5 up to day 15 being required. Bulk clonotypes were assigned CD4 or CD8 identity according to which sequenced CD4 or CD8 repertoire held them at higher abundance. The public reads were run again by TCRdb, first through fastp at Q25 and then through MiXCR, and only productive beta chains were kept. Rows with one shared CDR3 protein collapse into an entry with the most common genes and DNA. TCRdb, rather than the study authors, made the V and J calls. Here the sample has about 340,000 distinct CDR3 sequences; about an eighth occur a single time. Approximately 3.3% of the sample is taken by the ten largest.

The chain was built from TRBV27 and TRBJ2-2, with 8 junctional bases fitting TRBD2. The sequencing used CD4+ T cells sorted from PBMCs, collected 15 days after the yellow fever booster vaccination. The clonotype originates from a man aged 18 to 29 who received the YFV17D yellow fever vaccine. The CDR3 loop reads CASSFSSGGGRTGELFF. In nucleotide form, the sequence is TGTGCCAGCAGTTTCTCCTCGGGAGGGGGGAGGACCGGGGAGCTGTTTTTT.